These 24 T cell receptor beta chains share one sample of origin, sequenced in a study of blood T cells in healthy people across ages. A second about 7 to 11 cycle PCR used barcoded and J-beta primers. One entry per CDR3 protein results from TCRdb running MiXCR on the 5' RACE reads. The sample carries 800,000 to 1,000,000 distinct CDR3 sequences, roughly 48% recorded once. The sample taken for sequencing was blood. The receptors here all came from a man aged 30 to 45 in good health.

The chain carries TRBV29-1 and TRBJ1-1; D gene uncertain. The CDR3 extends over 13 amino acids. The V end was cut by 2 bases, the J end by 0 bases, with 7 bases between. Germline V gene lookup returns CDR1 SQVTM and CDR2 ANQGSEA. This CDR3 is CSVERALNTEAFF. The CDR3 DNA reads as TGCAGCGTTGAAAGGGCGTTGAACACTGAAGCTTTCTTT.

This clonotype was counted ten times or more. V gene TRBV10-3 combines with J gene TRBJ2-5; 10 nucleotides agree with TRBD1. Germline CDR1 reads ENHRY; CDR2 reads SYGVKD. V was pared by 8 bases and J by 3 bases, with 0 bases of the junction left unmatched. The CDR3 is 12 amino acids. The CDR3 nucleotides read TGTGCCATCGGGACAGGGGAAGAGACCCAGTACTTC. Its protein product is CAIGTGEETQYF.

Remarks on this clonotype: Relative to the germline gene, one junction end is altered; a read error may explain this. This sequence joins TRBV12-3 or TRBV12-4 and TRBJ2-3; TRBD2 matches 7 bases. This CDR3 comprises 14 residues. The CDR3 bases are TGTACCAGCAGTCGGGGGGAACTCACAGATACGCAGTATTTT. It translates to CTSSRGELTDTQYF.

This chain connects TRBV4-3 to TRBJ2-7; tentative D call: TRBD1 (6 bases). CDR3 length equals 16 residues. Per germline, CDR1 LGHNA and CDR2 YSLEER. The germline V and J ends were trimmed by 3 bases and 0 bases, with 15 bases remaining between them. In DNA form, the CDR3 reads TGCGCCAGCAGCCAGGGTAGGACAGCTAGCTCCTACGAGCAGTACTTC. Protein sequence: CASSQGRTASSYEQYF.

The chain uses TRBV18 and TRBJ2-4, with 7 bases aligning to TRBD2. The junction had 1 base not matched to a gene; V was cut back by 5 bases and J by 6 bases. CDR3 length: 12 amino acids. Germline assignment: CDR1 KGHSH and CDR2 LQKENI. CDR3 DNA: TGTGCCAGCTCAGAGCGGGGAAACATTCAGTACTTC. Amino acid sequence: CASSERGNIQYF.

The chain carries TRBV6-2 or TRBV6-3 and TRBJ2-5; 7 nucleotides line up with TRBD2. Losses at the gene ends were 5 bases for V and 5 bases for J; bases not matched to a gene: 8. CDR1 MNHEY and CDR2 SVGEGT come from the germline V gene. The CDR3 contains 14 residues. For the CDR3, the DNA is TGTGCCAGCAGTGCGGGGGTCGAGCAGGAGACCCAGTACTTC. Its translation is CASSAGVEQETQYF.

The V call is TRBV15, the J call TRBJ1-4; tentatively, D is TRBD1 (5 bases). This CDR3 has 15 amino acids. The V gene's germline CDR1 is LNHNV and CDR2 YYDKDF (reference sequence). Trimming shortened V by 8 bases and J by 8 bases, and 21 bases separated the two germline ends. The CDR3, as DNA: TGTGCCACCCAGGGTTCGGGGCTCAGAAAGGAAAAACTGTTTTTT. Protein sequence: CATQGSGLRKEKLFF.

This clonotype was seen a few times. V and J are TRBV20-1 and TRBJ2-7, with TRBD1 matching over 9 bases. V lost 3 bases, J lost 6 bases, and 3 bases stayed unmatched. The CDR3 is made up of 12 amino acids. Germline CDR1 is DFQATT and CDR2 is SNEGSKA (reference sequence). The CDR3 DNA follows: TGCAGTGCTAGTGGGGACAGGGTCGAGCAGTACTTC. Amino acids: CSASGDRVEQYF.

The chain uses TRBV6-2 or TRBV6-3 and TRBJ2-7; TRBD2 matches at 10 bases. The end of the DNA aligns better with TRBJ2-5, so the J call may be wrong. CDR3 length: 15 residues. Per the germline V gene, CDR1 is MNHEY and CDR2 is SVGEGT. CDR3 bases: TGTGCCAGCAGCCCGACCGGGACTAGCGCGGAGACCCAGTACTTC. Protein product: CASSPTGTSAETQYF.

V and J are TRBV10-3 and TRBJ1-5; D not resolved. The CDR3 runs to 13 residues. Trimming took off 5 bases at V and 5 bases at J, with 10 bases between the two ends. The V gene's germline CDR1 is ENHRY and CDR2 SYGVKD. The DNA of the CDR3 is TGTGCCATCAGTTTGGACGGAGATCAGCCCCAGCATTTT. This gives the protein CAISLDGDQPQHF.

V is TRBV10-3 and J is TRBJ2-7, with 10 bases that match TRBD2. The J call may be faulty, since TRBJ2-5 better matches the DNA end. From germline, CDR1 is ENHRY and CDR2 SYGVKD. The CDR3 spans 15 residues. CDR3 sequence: CAISEQLAGKETQYF. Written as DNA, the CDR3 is TGTGCCATCAGTGAGCAACTAGCGGGGAAAGAGACCCAGTACTTC.

As DNA, the CDR3 is TGTGCCAGCAAAAGTAACAGGGACTCCTACGAGCAGTACTTC. It specifies CASKSNRDSYEQYF. V gene TRBV28 combines with J gene TRBJ2-7, with D maybe TRBD1 (6 bases). Trimming cost V 7 bases and J 0 bases, with 13 bases left between them. The CDR3 has 14 residues. Germline CDR1 is MDHEN and CDR2 is SYDVKM.

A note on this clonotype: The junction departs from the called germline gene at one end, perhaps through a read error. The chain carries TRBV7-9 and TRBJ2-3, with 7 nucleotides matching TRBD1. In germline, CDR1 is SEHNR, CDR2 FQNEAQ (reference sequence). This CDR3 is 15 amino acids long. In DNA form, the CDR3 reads TGTGCCAGCAGCGCAAAGACAGGGTATACAGATATGCAGTATTTT. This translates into CASSAKTGYTDMQYF.

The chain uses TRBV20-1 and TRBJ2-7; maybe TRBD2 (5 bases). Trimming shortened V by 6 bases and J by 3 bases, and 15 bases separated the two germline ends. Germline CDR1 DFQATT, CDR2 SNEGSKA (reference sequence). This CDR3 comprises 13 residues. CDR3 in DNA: TGCAGTGCCCCCAACGGGATCCACTACGAGCAGTACTTC. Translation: CSAPNGIHYEQYF.

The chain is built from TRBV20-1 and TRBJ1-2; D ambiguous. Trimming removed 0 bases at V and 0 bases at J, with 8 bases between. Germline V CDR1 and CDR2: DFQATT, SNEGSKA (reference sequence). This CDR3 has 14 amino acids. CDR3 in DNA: TGCAGTGCTAGAGATCCTAAAACTAACTATGGCTACACCTTC. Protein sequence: CSARDPKTNYGYTF.

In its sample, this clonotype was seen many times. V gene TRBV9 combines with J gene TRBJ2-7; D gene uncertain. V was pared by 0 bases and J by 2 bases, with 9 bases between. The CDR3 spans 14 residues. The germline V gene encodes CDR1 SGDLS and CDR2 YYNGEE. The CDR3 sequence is CASSVEAPAYEQYF. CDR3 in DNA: TGTGCCAGCAGCGTAGAAGCCCCAGCCTACGAGCAGTACTTC.

CDR3: CASSSVGSWEGEQFF. CDR3 nucleotide sequence: TGTGCCAGCAGCTCCGTAGGGTCATGGGAAGGTGAGCAGTTCTTC. This chain connects TRBV7-9 to TRBJ2-1; D uncertain. Germline CDR1 and CDR2: SEHNR and FQNEAQ (reference sequence). V gave up 4 bases and J gave up 9 bases, with 19 bases separating them. The CDR3 length is 15 residues.

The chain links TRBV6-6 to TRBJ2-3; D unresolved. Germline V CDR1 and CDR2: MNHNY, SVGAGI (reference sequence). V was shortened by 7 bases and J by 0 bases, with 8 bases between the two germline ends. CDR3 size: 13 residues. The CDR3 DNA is TGTGCCAGCAAGCCCCCTAGCACAGATACGCAGTATTTT. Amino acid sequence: CASKPPSTDTQYF.

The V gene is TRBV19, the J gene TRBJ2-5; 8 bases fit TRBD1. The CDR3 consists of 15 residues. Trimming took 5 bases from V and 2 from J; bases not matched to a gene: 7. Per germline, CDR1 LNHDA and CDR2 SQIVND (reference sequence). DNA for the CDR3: TGTGCCAGTAGTTTCCTCAGACAGGGGCAAGAGACCCAGTACTTC. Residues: CASSFLRQGQETQYF.

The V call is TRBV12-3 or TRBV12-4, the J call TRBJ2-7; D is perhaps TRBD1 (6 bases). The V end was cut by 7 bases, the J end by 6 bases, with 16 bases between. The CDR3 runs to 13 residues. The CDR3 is CASIPQQGAEQYF. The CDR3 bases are TGTGCCAGCATTCCTCAACAGGGAGCCGAGCAGTACTTC.

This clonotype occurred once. The CDR3 protein is CATSNSGTPNYGYTF. The DNA of the CDR3 is TGTGCCACCTCGAATTCAGGGACCCCTAACTATGGCTACACCTTC. The chain links TRBV6-2 or TRBV6-3 to TRBJ1-2; the D gene is possibly TRBD1 (5 bases). Trimming removed 10 bases at V and 0 bases at J, with 18 bases between. Germline V lookup: CDR1 MNHEY, CDR2 SVGEGT. CDR3 length equals 15 residues.

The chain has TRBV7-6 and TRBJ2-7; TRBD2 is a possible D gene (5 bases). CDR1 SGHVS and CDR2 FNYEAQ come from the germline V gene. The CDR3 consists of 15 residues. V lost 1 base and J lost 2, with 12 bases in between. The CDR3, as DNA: TGTGCCAGCAGCTTAGATTCCTCCGGGACCTACGAGCAGTACTTC. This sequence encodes CASSLDSSGTYEQYF.

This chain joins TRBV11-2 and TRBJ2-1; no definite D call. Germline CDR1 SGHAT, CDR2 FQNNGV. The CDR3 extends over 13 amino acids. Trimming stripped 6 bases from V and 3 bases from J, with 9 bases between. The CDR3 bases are TGTGCCAGCAGGGGCACATTCTACAATGAGCAGTTCTTC. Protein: CASRGTFYNEQFF.

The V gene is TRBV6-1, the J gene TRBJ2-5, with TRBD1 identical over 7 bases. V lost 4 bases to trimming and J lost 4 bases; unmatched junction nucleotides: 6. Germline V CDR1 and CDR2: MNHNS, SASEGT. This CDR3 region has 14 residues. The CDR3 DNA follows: TGTGCCAGCAGTGGCCGGGACAGTCGAGAGACCCAGTACTTC. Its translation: CASSGRDSRETQYF.